The rows below give T cell receptor beta chains drawn from one sample of a study of immune cell composition in non-small cell lung cancer. The method was immunoSEQ multiplex PCR; TCRdb's version includes in-frame clones alone and lacks a portion of them. Of 2,500 or so clones listed, roughly four fifths are singletons. Material for sequencing was non-adjacent lung tissue. These receptors originate from a human donor with non-small cell lung cancer. Each CDR3 is given with its conserved first and last residue. Fields, in order: CDR3 DNA, CDR3 protein, D gene, V gene, clone size, J gene. D genes are given only for firm matches. Clone sizes are given selectively: once, few, many, or a class where the clone is expanded.

DNA: TGCGCCAGCAGTGGTGCCCTGGAAAAACAACCTCGGGAGTACTTC
CDR3: CASSGALEKQPREYF
D: NA
V: TRBV10-2
size: NA
J: TRBJ2-5

DNA: TGCGCCAGCAGCCCAAGTGGACAGGGGCTCTACGAGCAGTACTTC
CDR3: CASSPSGQGLYEQYF
D: TRBD1
V: TRBV5-1
size: large
J: TRBJ2-7

DNA: TGTGCCAGCAGCTTATCCGGGTTTGGCTACACCTTC
CDR3: CASSLSGFGYTF
D: NA
V: TRBV7-9
size: NA
J: TRBJ1-2

DNA: TGTGCCAGCGGTGGACTAGCGGAGACCCTCTACGAGCAGTACTTC
CDR3: CASGGLAETLYEQYF
D: TRBD2
V: TRBV6-1
size: NA
J: TRBJ2-7

DNA: TGTGCCAGTAAGGGCGACAGGGCCTATGGCTACACCTTC
CDR3: CASKGDRAYGYTF
D: TRBD1
V: TRBV19
size: NA
J: TRBJ1-2

DNA: TGTGCCAGCAGTGAAGGGGGGGGCAGGGTATACGAAAAACTGTTTTTT
CDR3: CASSEGGGRVYEKLFF
D: NA
V: TRBV6-1
size: NA
J: TRBJ1-4

DNA: TGCGCCAGCAGCTTGGGCGGGGGCAACACTGAAGCTTTCTTT
CDR3: CASSLGGGNTEAFF
D: NA
V: TRBV5-1
size: NA
J: TRBJ1-1

DNA: TGTGCCAGCAGCTTTCCGGAGGGCACCTACGAGCAGTACTTC
CDR3: CASSFPEGTYEQYF
D: NA
V: TRBV11-3
size: NA
J: TRBJ2-7

DNA: TGCGCCAGCAGCGTCTTCGGGACAGGGAATGAAAAACTGTTTTTT
CDR3: CASSVFGTGNEKLFF
D: TRBD1
V: TRBV5-1
size: NA
J: TRBJ1-4

DNA: TGTGCTAGCAGCTCCAGCGGGGGGGCCACAGATACGCAGTATTTT
CDR3: CASSSSGGATDTQYF
D: TRBD2
V: TRBV7-7
size: NA
J: TRBJ2-3

DNA: TGTGCCAGCCAGACTAGCGGGGGCACAGATACGCAGTATTTT
CDR3: CASQTSGGTDTQYF
D: TRBD2
V: TRBV11-2
size: once
J: TRBJ2-3

DNA: TGTGCCAACTACGGGGCGGGGGGCGAGCAGTACTTC
CDR3: CANYGAGGEQYF
D: TRBD2
V: TRBV30
size: NA
J: TRBJ2-7

DNA: TGTGCCAGCAGCTTAGTGGCGCTCGGGGAGACCCAGTACTTC
CDR3: CASSLVALGETQYF
D: NA
V: TRBV7-2
size: NA
J: TRBJ2-5

DNA: TGCGCCAGCAGCTTGGCCGCAGGGGCTAACTATGGCTACACCTTC
CDR3: CASSLAAGANYGYTF
D: NA
V: TRBV5-1
size: once
J: TRBJ1-2

DNA: TGTGCCAGCAGTTTCGGGACAGGCGGTGGCTACACCTTC
CDR3: CASSFGTGGGYTF
D: TRBD1
V: TRBV6-5
size: NA
J: TRBJ1-2

DNA: TGTGCCAGTAGTATAGCTGAGGAAAACTTTAACACTGAAGCTTTCTTT
CDR3: CASSIAEENFNTEAFF
D: NA
V: TRBV19
size: few
J: TRBJ1-1

DNA: TGTGCCAGCAGCGTATGGGCTAGCGGGGGCTACAATGAGCAGTTCTTC
CDR3: CASSVWASGGYNEQFF
D: TRBD2
V: TRBV9
size: NA
J: TRBJ2-1

DNA: TGTGCCAGCAGTGCTCAGGGATATGCGGTTGGGAACACTGAAGCTTTCTTT
CDR3: CASSAQGYAVGNTEAFF
D: NA
V: TRBV6-1
size: NA
J: TRBJ1-1

DNA: TGTGCCAGCAGCCGGGCCAGGGGCTATGGCTACACCTTC
CDR3: CASSRARGYGYTF
D: NA
V: TRBV11-2
size: NA
J: TRBJ1-2